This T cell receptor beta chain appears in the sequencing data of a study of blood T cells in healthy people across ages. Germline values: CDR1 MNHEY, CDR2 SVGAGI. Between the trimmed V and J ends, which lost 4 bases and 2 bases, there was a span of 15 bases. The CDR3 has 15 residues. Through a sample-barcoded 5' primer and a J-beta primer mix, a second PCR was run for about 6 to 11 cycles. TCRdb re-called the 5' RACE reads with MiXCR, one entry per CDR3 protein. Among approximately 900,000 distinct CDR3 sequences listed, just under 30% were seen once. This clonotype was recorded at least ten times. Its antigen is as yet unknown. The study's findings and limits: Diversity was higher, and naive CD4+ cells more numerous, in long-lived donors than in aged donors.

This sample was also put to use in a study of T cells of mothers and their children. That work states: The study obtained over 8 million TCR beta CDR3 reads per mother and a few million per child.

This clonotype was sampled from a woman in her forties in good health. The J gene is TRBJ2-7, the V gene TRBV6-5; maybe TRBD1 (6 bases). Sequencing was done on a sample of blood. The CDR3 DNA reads TGTGCCAGCAGTTTGACAGGCCACCTTACCTACGAGCAGTACTTC. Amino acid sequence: CASSLTGHLTYEQYF.